This T cell receptor beta chain was identified in a study of shared clonotypes between healthy human individuals. About the research overall: The study enrolled two women and three men aged 18 to 49.

Deep was the level used in running the assay. Sequencing of unsorted PBMC DNA was carried out using ten immunoSEQ deep assay plates. Original handling: ImmunoSEQ yielded junction-only sequences lacking quality scores, so filtering differed. Data came from immunoSEQ multiplex PCR; TCRdb stores just in-frame clones and leaves some out. V and J calls and clone size come straight from that table; D and trimming were deduced from the DNA. The repertoire holds approximately 480,000 clones, roughly 85% seen once, with 9.5% to 15% in the top ten. Germline V gene sequence: CDR1 SGHDT, CDR2 YYEEEE. V was cut by 2 bases and J by 1 base, with 15 bases left in between. This CDR3 contains 16 residues.

What was sequenced was PBMCs. The origin of this receptor is a woman aged 40 to 50 in good health. Some clones in this sample may be carry-over from other donors' samples. V is TRBV5-6 and J is TRBJ1-1; tentative D call: TRBD1 (5 bases). The DNA of the CDR3 is TGTGCCAGCAGCTTCGACGCGGGACTCTCGAACACTGAAGCTTTCTTT. It translates to CASSFDAGLSNTEAFF.